Presented here are 25 T cell receptor beta chains from one specimen sequenced in a study of response to subunit inactivated influenza vaccine. TCRdb reprocessed the RT-PCR reads via MiXCR and lists one record per CDR3 protein. The sample consists of 550,000 to 800,000 distinct CDR3 sequences, approximately 15% of them appearing once. The source material was PBMCs from blood, sampled approximately 15 days before vaccination. These TCRs come from a man aged 45-65 years who received an inactivated influenza vaccine.

The rearrangement joins TRBV6-5 to TRBJ1-1; 7 bases agree with TRBD1. Germline V gene lookup returns CDR1 MNHEY and CDR2 SVGAGI. J gave up 0 bases and V 2 bases, and 9 bases lay outside the gene matches. CDR3 length equals 17 residues. The DNA of the CDR3 is TGTGCCAGCAGTTACCTTCCGGGACAGCGTATGAACACTGAAGCTTTCTTT. Amino acids: CASSYLPGQRMNTEAFF.

This clonotype has only a few counts. CDR3 sequence (DNA): TGTGCCAGCAGCACCCTCGGGTGGGGGAATTCACCCCTCCACTTT. Protein sequence: CASSTLGWGNSPLHF. The rearrangement joins TRBV7-8 to TRBJ1-6; TRBD1 is a possible D gene (5 bases). This CDR3 contains 15 residues. CDR1 SGHVS and CDR2 FQNEAQ come from the germline V gene. The V end was cut by 5 bases, the J end by 7 bases, with 15 bases between.

In its sample, this clonotype was seen a few times. The V call is TRBV24-1, the J call TRBJ1-2; 9 positions match TRBD1. CDR1 and CDR2 from the germline V gene are KGHDR and SFDVKD. After removal of 8 bases from V and 4 bases from J, the junction contained 4 bases not matched to a gene. The CDR3 has 13 amino acids. The CDR3 DNA is TGTGCCACCAATGGACAGGGGACCTATGGCTACACCTTC. Translation gives CATNGQGTYGYTF.

In this sample, this clonotype turned up once. The CDR3 sequence: CASSKRLAQTQVVMSSYNEQFF. CDR3 bases: TGTGCCAGTAGCAAGAGACTAGCGCAAACTCAGGTCGTGATGAGCTCCTACAATGAGCAGTTCTTC. J is TRBJ2-1 and V is TRBV19, with 8 bases aligning to TRBD2. Losses at the gene ends were 6 bases for V and 0 bases for J; bases not matched to a gene: 25. Looked up from germline, CDR1 is LNHDA and CDR2 is SQIVND (reference sequence). The CDR3 contains 22 residues.

The chain recombines TRBV9 with TRBJ1-2; D gene ambiguous. The V end was cut by 2 bases, the J end by 4 bases, with 15 bases between. The CDR3 contains 15 residues. From germline, CDR1 is SGDLS and CDR2 YYNGEE. This chain's CDR3 is CASSVSGHPGYGYTF. CDR3 sequence (DNA): TGTGCCAGCAGCGTCTCAGGCCACCCCGGCTATGGCTACACCTTC.

Note on this clonotype: A much larger clonotype is one base distant, so this may be a read error. This chain links TRBV20-1 with TRBJ2-7, with 8 bases that match TRBD1. The J segment lost 3 bases and the V segment lost 3 bases, leaving 7 bases of the junction unmatched. This CDR3 is 14 amino acids long. Germline V gene sequence: CDR1 DFQATT, CDR2 SNEGSKA (reference sequence). In nucleotides, the CDR3 is TGCAGTGCTAGCGAGGGACAGGCCCACTACGAGCAGTACTTC. Translated: CSASEGQAHYEQYF.

This clonotype was seen ten or more times. This chain uses TRBV4-1 with TRBJ2-7, with TRBD1 identical over 9 bases. The V and J ends lost 5 bases and 2 bases, in that order; junction bases with no gene match: 4. Germline lookup yields CDR1 MGHRA and CDR2 YSYEKL. The CDR3 runs to 14 residues. DNA of the CDR3: TGCGCCAGCAGCAAGTGGGACAGGGCCTACGAGCAGTACTTC. Amino acids: CASSKWDRAYEQYF.

This clonotype appeared a few times. The J gene is TRBJ2-7, the V gene TRBV6-6; D is ambiguous. The CDR3 loop spans 13 amino acids. V was cut by 6 bases and J by 6 bases, with 15 bases left in between. CDR1 and CDR2 (germline): MNHNY, SVGAGI (reference sequence). This CDR3 reads CASRTNQQGEQYF. CDR3 DNA sequence: TGTGCCAGCAGAACGAACCAACAAGGCGAGCAGTACTTC.

The chain combines TRBV4-1 with TRBJ1-1; TRBD1 is a possible D gene (6 bases). The CDR3 is made up of 17 amino acids. Trimming stripped 5 bases from V and 2 bases from J, with 21 bases between. From germline, CDR1 is MGHRA and CDR2 YSYEKL. CDR3 sequence: CASSDLRRTGKNTEAFF. In nucleotides, the CDR3 is TGCGCCAGCAGCGATTTACGGCGAACAGGGAAAAACACTGAAGCTTTCTTT.

The chain carries TRBV29-1 and TRBJ2-3; 13 bases align to TRBD2. There are 16 residues in the CDR3. Germline V gene data show CDR1 as SQVTM and CDR2 as ANQGSEA. Trimming took 6 bases from V and 4 from J; bases not matched to a gene: 10. CDR3 sequence: CSVRRTSGSGADTQYF. In nucleotides, the CDR3 is TGCAGCGTCAGAAGGACTAGCGGGAGTGGAGCAGATACGCAGTATTTT.

The genes are TRBV20-1 and TRBJ2-1; 10 bases agree with TRBD2. In germline, CDR1 is DFQATT, CDR2 SNEGSKA (reference sequence). The junction had 12 bases not matched to a gene; V was cut back by 6 bases and J by 10 bases. The CDR3 is made up of 14 amino acids. The CDR3 nucleotides are TGCAGTGCAACTTCGGCTAGCGGGAGAAGAGAGCAGTTCTTC. Translation gives CSATSASGRREQFF.

This clonotype showed up many times. The chain carries TRBV12-3 or TRBV12-4 and TRBJ2-5, with TRBD2 as a possible D gene (5 bases). Trimming cost V 9 bases and J 4 bases, with 18 bases left between them. This CDR3 has 14 residues. The CDR3: CASKLGSAGETQYF. CDR3 DNA: TGTGCCAGTAAACTAGGTTCCGCGGGAGAGACCCAGTACTTC.

This clonotype was counted at least ten times. This chain joins TRBV20-1 and TRBJ2-1; D remains ambiguous. Germline lookup yields CDR1 DFQATT and CDR2 SNEGSKA (reference sequence). The V and J ends lost 6 bases and 1 base respectively, with 10 bases between them. The CDR3 contains 13 residues. The CDR3: CSAPVGSYNEQFF. The CDR3 DNA is TGCAGTGCGCCTGTGGGTTCCTACAATGAGCAGTTCTTC.

This clonotype has only a few counts. J is TRBJ2-3 and V is TRBV6-4, with 8 bases identical to TRBD2. This CDR3 has 15 amino acids. The germline V gene encodes CDR1 MRHNA and CDR2 SNTAGT. V shed 3 bases and J 3 bases; nucleotides not matched to a gene: 5. In nucleotides, the CDR3 is TGTGCCAGCAGTGATTTAGCGGGAACGACAGATACGCAGTATTTT. It codes for CASSDLAGTTDTQYF.

The sample holds a few counts of this clonotype. The V call is TRBV9, the J call TRBJ2-3, with 8 bases fitting TRBD2. CDR3 size: 15 residues. Germline CDR1 and CDR2: SGDLS and YYNGEE. J was trimmed by 0 bases and V by 7 bases; bases with no gene match: 7. CDR3 sequence: CASGGLAYSTDTQYF. The CDR3 nucleotides read TGTGCCAGCGGTGGACTAGCATATAGCACAGATACGCAGTATTTT.

This rearrangement joins TRBV29-1 to TRBJ1-2; D not resolved. From germline, CDR1 is SQVTM and CDR2 ANQGSEA. The CDR3 runs 10 residues. Trimming stripped 6 bases from V and 4 bases from J, with 6 bases between. This CDR3 reads CSVLSYGYTF. The DNA for the CDR3 is TGCAGCGTGCTATCCTATGGCTACACCTTC.

For this clonotype: One end of the junction fails to match germline, which may point to a read error. The chain uses TRBV6-2 or TRBV6-3 and TRBJ2-7; 7 positions match TRBD2. The CDR3 loop spans 15 amino acids. In germline, CDR1 is MNHEY, CDR2 SVGEGT. The CDR3 is CASRPQRGSSYEQYF. For the CDR3, the DNA is TGTGCCAGCAGACCGCAGCGGGGAAGCTCCTATGAGCAGTACTTC.

Only a few counts were recorded for this clonotype. The V and J genes are TRBV5-1 and TRBJ2-5; 8 positions agree with TRBD2. V lost 2 bases, J lost 1 base, and 4 bases stayed unmatched. Germline V CDR1 and CDR2: SGHRS, YFSETQ. The CDR3 has 15 residues. CDR3 protein: CASSLPSGSQETQYF. The CDR3, as DNA: TGCGCCAGCAGCTTACCAAGCGGGAGCCAAGAGACCCAGTACTTC.

The rearrangement uses TRBV5-1 and TRBJ2-5; 7 nucleotides align to TRBD2. This CDR3 comprises 17 residues. V lost 4 bases and J lost 1; bases outside the gene matches: 13. The germline gives CDR1 SGHRS, CDR2 YFSETQ. The DNA of the CDR3 is TGCGCCAGCAGCCTGCGGGGGAAGAGACAGACCCAAGAGACCCAGTACTTC. Its protein product is CASSLRGKRQTQETQYF.

This clonotype has a handful of counts. The V gene is TRBV25-1, the J gene TRBJ1-5; no firm D call. This CDR3 spans 16 amino acids. V lost 3 bases and J lost 0, with 12 bases in between. Germline V gene data show CDR1 as MGHDK and CDR2 as SYGVNS. CDR3 nucleotide sequence: TGTGCCAGCAGTGATTCTCGGACGGTTAGCAATCAGCCCCAGCATTTT. It codes for CASSDSRTVSNQPQHF.

The CDR3: CSVESVLNTEAFF. The CDR3 bases are TGCAGCGTTGAAAGCGTCCTGAACACTGAAGCTTTCTTT. This chain uses TRBV29-1 with TRBJ1-1; D not resolved. The V gene lost 2 bases and the J gene lost 0 bases, with 7 bases spanning the gap. Looked up from germline, CDR1 is SQVTM and CDR2 is ANQGSEA. The CDR3 extends over 13 amino acids.

This clonotype came up once. The V and J genes are TRBV6-2 or TRBV6-3 and TRBJ1-3; D is undetermined. V gave up 2 bases and J gave up 3 bases, with 11 bases separating them. The CDR3 is 15 residues long. From germline, CDR1 is MNHEY and CDR2 SVGEGT. CDR3 loop: CASSYPRRIGNTIYF. The CDR3 DNA is TGTGCCAGCAGTTACCCGAGGAGGATTGGAAACACCATATATTTT.

This clonotype was counted between two and nine times. The J gene is TRBJ2-2, the V gene TRBV7-7; 10 bases line up with TRBD2. CDR1 SSHAT and CDR2 FNYEAQ come from the germline V gene (reference sequence). The V segment lost 1 base and the J segment 2 bases; nucleotides outside the gene matches: 4. The CDR3 covers 17 residues. The CDR3 region has the DNA TGTGCCAGCAGCTTAGGCAGGACTAGCGGCAACACCGGGGAGCTGTTTTTT. Residues: CASSLGRTSGNTGELFF. Combining the CDR3 with reference TRBV7-7 and TRBJ2-2 gives the whole variable domain GAGVSQSPRYKVTKRGQDVTLRCDPISSHATLYWYQQALGQGPEFLTYFNYEAQPDKSGLPSDRFSAERPEGSISTLTIQRTEQRDSAMYRCASSLGRTSGNTGELFFGEGSRLTVL.

This clonotype has a handful of counts. The J gene is TRBJ1-5, the V gene TRBV6-5, with D unclear. The V gene lost 0 bases and the J gene lost 1 base, with 7 bases spanning the gap. This CDR3 comprises 15 residues. The germline CDR1 and CDR2 sequences are MNHEY and SVGAGI. This CDR3 reads CASSYSGSSNQPQHF. The CDR3 DNA reads as TGTGCCAGCAGTTACTCAGGGTCCAGCAATCAGCCCCAGCATTTT.

This chain links TRBV9 with TRBJ2-3; tentatively, D is TRBD2 (5 bases). The V gene's germline CDR1 is SGDLS and CDR2 YYNGEE. V was shortened by 0 bases and J by 2 bases, with 13 bases between the two germline ends. The CDR3 sequence is 16 residues long. CDR3 nucleotide sequence: TGTGCCAGCAGCGTAGCGGGATTCGGAATCACAGATACGCAGTATTTT. It specifies CASSVAGFGITDTQYF.